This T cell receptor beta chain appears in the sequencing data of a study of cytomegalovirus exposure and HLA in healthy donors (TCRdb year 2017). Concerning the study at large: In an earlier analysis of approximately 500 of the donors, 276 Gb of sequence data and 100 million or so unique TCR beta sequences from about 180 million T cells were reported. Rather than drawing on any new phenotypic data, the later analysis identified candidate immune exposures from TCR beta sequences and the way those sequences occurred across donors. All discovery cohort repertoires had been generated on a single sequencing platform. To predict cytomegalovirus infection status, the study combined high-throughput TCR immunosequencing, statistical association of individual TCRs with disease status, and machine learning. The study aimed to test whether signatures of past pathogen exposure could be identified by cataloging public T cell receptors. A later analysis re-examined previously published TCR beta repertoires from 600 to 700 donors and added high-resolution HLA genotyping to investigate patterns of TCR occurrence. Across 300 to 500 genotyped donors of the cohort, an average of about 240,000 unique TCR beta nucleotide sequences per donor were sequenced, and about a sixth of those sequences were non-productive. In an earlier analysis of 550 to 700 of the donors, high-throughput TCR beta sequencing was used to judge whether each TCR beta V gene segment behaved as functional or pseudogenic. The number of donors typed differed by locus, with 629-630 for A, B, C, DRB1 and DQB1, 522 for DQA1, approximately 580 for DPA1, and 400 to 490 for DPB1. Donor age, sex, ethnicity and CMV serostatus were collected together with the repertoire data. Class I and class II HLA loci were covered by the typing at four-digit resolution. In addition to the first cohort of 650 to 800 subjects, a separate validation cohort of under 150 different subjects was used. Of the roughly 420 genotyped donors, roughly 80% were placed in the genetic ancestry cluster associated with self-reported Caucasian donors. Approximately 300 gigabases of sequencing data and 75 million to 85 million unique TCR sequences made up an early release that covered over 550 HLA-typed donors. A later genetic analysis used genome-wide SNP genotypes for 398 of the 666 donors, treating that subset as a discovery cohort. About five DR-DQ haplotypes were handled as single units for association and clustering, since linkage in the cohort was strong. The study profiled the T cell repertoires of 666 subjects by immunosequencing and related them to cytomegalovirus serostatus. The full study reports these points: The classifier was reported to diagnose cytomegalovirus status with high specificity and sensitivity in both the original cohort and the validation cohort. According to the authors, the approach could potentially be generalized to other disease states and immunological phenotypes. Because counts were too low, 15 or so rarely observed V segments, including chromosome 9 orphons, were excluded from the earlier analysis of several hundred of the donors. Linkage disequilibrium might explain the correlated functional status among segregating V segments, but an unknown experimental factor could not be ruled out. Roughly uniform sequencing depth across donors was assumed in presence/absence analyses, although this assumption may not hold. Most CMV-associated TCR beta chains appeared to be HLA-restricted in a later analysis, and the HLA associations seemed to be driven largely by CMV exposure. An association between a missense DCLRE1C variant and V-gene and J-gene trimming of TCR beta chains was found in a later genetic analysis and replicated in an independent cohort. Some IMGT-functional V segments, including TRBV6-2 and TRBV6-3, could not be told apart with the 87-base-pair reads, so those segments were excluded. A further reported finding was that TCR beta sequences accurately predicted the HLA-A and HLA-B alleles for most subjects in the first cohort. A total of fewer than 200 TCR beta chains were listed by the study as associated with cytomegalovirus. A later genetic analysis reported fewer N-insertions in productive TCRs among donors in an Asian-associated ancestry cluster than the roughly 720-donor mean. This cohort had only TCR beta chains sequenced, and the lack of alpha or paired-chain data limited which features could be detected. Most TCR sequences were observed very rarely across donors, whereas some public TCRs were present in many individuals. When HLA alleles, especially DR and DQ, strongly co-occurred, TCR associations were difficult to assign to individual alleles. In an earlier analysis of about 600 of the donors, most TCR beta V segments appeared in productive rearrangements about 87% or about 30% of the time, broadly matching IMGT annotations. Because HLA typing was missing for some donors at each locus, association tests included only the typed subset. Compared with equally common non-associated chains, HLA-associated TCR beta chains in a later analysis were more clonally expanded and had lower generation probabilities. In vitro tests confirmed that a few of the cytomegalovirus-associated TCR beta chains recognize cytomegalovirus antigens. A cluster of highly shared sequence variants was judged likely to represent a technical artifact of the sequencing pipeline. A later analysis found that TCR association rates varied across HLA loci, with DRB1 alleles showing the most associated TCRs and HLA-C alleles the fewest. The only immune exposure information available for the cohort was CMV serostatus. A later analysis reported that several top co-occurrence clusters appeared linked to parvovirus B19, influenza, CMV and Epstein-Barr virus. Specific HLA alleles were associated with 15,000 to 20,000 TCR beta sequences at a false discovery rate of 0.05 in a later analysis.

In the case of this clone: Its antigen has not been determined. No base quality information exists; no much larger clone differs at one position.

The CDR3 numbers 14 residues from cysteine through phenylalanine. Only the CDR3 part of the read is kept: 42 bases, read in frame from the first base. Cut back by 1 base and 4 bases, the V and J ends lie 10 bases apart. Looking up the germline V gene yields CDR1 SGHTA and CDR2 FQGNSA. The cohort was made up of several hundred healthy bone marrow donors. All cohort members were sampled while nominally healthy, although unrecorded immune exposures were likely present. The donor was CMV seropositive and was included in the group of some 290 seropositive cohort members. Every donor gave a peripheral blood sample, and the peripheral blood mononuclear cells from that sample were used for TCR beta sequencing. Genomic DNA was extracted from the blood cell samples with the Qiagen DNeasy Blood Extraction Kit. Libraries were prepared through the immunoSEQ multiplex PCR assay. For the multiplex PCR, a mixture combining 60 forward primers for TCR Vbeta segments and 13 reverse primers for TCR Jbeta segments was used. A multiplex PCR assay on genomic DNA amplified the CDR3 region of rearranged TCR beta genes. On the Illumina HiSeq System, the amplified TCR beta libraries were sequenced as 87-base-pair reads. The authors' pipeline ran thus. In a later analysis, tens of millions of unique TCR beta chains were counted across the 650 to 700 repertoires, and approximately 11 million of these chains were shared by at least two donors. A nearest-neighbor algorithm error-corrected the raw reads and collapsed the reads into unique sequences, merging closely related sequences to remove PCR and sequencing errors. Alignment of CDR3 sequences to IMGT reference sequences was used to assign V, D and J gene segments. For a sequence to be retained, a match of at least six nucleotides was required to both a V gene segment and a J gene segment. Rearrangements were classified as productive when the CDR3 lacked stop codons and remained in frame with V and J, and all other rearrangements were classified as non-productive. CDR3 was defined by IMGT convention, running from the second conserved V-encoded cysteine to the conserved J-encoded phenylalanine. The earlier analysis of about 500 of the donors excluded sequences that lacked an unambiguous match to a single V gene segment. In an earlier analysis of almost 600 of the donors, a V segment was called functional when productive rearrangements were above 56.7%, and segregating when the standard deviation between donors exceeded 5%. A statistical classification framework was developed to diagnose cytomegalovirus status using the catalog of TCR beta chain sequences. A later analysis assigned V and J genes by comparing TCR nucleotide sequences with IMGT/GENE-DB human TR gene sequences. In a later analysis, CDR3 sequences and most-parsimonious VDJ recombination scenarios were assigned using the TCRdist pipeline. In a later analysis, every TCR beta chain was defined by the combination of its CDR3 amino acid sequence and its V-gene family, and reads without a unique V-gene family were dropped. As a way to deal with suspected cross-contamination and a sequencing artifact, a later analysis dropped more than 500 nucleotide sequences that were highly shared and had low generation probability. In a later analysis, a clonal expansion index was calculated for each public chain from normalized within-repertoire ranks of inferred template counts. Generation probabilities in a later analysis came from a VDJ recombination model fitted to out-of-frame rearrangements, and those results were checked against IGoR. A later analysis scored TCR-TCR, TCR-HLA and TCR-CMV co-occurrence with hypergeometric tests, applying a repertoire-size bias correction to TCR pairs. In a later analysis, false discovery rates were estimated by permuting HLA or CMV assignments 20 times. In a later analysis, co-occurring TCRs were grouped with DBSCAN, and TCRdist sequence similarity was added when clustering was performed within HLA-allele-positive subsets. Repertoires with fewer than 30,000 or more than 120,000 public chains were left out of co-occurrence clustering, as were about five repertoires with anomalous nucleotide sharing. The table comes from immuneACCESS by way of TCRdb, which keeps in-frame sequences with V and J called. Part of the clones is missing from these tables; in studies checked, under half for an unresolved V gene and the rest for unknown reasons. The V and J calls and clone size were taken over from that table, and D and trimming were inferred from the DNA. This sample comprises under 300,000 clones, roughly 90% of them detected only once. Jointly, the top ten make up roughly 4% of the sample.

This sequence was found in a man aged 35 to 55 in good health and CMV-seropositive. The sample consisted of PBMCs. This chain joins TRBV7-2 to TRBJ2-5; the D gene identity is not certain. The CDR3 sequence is CASSLGSRTETQYF. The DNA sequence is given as TGTGCCAGCAGCTTAGGGAGCCGCACAGAGACCCAGTACTTC.